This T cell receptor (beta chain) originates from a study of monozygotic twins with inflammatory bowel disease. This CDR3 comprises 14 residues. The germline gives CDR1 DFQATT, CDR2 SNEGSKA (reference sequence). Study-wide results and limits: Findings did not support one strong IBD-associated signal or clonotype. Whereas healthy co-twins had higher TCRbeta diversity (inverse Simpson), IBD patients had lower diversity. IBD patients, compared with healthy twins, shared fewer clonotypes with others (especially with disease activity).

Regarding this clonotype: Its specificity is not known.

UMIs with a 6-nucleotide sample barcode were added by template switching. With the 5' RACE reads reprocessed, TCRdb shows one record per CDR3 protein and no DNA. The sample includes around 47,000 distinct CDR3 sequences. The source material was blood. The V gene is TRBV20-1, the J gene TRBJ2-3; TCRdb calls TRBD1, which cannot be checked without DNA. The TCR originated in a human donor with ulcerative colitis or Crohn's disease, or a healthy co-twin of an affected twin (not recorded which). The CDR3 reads CSARPPTRADTQYF.